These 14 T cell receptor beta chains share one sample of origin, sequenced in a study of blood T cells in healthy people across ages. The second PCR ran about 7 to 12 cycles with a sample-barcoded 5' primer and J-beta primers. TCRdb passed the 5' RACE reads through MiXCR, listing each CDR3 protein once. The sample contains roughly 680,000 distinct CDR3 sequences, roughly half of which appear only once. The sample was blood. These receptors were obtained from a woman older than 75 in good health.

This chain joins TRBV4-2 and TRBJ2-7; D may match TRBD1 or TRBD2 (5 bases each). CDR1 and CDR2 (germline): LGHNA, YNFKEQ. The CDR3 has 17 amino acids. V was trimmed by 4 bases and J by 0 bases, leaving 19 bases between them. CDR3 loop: CASSLSTVATSSYEQYF. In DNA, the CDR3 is TGTGCCAGCAGCCTATCGACAGTAGCGACAAGCTCCTACGAGCAGTACTTC.

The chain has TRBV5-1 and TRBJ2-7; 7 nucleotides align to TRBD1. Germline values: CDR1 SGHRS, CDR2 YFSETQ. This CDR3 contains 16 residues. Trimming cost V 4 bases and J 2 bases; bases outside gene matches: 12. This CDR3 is CASSTHSGTVTYEQYF. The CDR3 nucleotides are TGCGCCAGCAGCACCCACTCCGGGACAGTTACCTACGAGCAGTACTTC.

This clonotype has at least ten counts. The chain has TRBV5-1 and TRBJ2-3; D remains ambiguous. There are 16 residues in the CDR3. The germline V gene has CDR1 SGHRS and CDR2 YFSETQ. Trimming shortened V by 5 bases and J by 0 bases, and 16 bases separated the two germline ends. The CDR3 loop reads CASRPLLGSSTDTQYF. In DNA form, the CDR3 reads TGCGCCAGCAGACCCCTTCTCGGGTCTAGCACAGATACGCAGTATTTT.

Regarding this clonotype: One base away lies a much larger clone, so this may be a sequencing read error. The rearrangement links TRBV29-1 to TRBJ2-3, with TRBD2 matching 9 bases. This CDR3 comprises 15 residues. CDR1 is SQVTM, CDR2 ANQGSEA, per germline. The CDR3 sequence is CSGGSGSPSTNTQYF. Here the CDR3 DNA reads TGCAGCGGGGGTAGCGGGAGCCCTAGCACAAATACGCAGTATTTT.

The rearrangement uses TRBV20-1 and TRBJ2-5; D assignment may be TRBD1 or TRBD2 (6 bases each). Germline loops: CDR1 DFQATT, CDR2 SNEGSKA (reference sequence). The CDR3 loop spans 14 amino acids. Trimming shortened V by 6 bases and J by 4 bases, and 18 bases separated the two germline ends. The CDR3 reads CSAEGGSFGETQYF. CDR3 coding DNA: TGCAGTGCAGAGGGGGGTAGCTTTGGAGAGACCCAGTACTTC.

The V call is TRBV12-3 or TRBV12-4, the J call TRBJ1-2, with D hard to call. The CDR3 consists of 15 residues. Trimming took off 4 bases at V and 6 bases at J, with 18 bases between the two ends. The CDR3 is CASSWGAKEVDGYTF. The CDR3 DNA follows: TGTGCCAGCAGTTGGGGAGCAAAGGAGGTAGATGGCTACACCTTC.

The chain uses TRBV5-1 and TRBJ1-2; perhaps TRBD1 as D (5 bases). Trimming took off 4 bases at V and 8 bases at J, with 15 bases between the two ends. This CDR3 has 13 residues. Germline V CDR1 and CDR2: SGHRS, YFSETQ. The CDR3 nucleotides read TGCGCCAGCAGCGTTCTGGGGGGAAGCGGCTACACCTTC. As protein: CASSVLGGSGYTF.

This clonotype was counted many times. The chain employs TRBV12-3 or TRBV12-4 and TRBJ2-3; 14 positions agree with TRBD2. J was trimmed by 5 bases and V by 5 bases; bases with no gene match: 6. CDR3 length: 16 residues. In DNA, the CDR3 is TGTGCCAGCAGTCCCGGACTAGCGGGGGGAGGAGATACGCAGTATTTT. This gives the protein CASSPGLAGGGDTQYF.

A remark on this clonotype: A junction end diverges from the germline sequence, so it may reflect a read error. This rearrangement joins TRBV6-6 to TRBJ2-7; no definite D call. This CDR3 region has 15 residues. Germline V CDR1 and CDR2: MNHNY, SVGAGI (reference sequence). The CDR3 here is CAGSYMGPGGVEQYF. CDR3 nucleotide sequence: TGTGCCGGCAGTTACATGGGCCCGGGTGGTGTCGAGCAGTACTTC.

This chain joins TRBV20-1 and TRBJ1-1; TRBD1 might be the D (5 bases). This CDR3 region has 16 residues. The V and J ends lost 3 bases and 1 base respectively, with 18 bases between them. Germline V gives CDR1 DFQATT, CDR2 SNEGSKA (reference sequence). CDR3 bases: TGCAGTGCTAGTGGGCAGCATACAGGACGGAACACTGAAGCTTTCTTT. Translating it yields CSASGQHTGRNTEAFF.

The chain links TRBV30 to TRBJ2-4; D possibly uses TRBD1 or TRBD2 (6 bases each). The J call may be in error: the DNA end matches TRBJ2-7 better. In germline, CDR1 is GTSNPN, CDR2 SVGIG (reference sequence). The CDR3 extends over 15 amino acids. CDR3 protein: CAWSVKGGGRSEQYF. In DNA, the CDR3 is TGTGCCTGGAGTGTAAAAGGGGGAGGTAGGTCCGAGCAGTACTTC.

CDR3 protein: CSVDPQDEAFF. The CDR3 DNA sequence: TGCAGCGTTGACCCACAGGATGAAGCTTTCTTT. The gene calls are TRBV29-1 and TRBJ1-1; weak D call: TRBD1 (5 bases). The V gene's germline CDR1 is SQVTM and CDR2 ANQGSEA. The V and J ends lost 3 bases and 7 bases respectively, with 9 bases between them. The CDR3 loop spans 11 amino acids.

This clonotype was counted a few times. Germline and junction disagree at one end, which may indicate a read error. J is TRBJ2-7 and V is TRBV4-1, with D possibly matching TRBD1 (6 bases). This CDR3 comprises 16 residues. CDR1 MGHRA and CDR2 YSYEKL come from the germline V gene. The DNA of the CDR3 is TGCGCCTGCAGCCAAGAGGTACAGGGATTTTACTACGAGCAGTACTTC. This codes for CACSQEVQGFYYEQYF.

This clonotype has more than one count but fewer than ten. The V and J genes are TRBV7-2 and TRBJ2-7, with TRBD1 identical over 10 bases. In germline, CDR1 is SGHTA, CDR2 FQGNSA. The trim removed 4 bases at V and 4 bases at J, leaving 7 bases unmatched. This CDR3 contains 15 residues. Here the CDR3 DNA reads TGTGCCAGCAGCTGGGACGGACAGGGGGGGTACGAGCAGTACTTC. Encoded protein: CASSWDGQGGYEQYF.